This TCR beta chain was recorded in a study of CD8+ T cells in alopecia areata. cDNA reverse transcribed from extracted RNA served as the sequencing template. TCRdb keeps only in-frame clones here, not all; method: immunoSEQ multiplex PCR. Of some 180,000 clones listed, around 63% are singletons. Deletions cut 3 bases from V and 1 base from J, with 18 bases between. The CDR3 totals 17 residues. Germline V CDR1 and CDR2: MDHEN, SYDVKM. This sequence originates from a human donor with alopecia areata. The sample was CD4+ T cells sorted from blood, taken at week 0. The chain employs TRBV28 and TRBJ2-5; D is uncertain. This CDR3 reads CASSFFSPSSGQETQYF. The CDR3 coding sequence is TGTGCCAGCAGTTTTTTTAGCCCCTCGTCAGGCCAAGAGACCCAGTACTTC.